This TCR beta chain was identified in a study of cytomegalovirus exposure and HLA in healthy donors (dated by TCRdb to about 2017). Background for the entire study: An earlier analysis of approximately 640 of the donors reported approximately 290 Gb of sequence data and 100 million to 140 million unique TCR beta sequences from around 200 million T cells. Roughly 300 gigabases of sequencing data and roughly 90 million unique TCR sequences were included in an early release covering 500 to 750 HLA-typed donors. Among the roughly 430 genotyped donors, about 83% belonged to the genetic ancestry cluster associated with self-reported Caucasian donors. The study aimed to test whether signatures of past pathogen exposure could be identified by cataloging public T cell receptors. The study profiled the T cell repertoires of 550 to 700 subjects by immunosequencing and related them to cytomegalovirus serostatus. In addition to the first cohort of 650 to 800 subjects, a separate validation cohort of some 120 different subjects was used. High-throughput TCR immunosequencing, statistical association of individual TCRs with disease status, and machine learning were combined to predict cytomegalovirus infection status. In a later analysis, previously published TCR beta repertoires from 666 donors were re-analyzed and high-resolution HLA genotyping was added so that TCR occurrence patterns could be studied. The later analysis used no new phenotypic data to find candidate immune exposures, relying instead on TCR beta sequences and their occurrence across donors. An earlier analysis of approximately 630 of the donors applied high-throughput TCR beta sequencing to assess whether each TCR beta V gene segment acted as functional or pseudogenic. Donor age, sex, ethnicity and CMV serostatus were compiled alongside the repertoire data. A later genetic analysis used genome-wide SNP genotypes for 398 of the 666 donors, treating that subset as a discovery cohort. Every repertoire in the discovery cohort had been generated on one and the same sequencing platform. Both class I and class II loci were covered by HLA typing, at four-digit resolution. Typing coverage differed by locus: A, B, C, DRB1 and DQB1 were typed in about 629-640 donors, DQA1 in roughly 510, DPA1 in approximately 610, and DPB1 in just under 490. Because of strong linkage in the cohort, five DR-DQ haplotypes were treated as single units for association and clustering. On average, approximately 250,000 unique TCR beta nucleotide sequences were sequenced per donor among 398 genotyped donors of the cohort, with 15% to 20% of those sequences being non-productive. Broader findings and caveats from the paper: Assigning TCR associations to individual alleles was difficult when HLA alleles, especially DR and DQ, strongly co-occurred. The presence/absence analyses assumed that sequencing depth was roughly uniform across donors, and that assumption may not be true. In a later genetic analysis, a missense DCLRE1C variant was associated with V-gene and J-gene trimming of TCR beta chains, and the association was replicated in an independent cohort. Compared with equally common non-associated chains, HLA-associated TCR beta chains in a later analysis were more clonally expanded and had lower generation probabilities. Only TCR beta chains were sequenced in this cohort, and the absence of alpha or paired-chain data limited detectable features. The earlier analysis of around 600 of the donors excluded 15 to 20 rarely observed V segments, including chromosome 9 orphons, because counts were too low. It was suggested by the authors that the approach could potentially be generalized to other disease states and immunological phenotypes. Because some donors lacked HLA typing at each locus, the association tests relied only on the typed subset. An earlier analysis of around 540 of the donors showed that most TCR beta V segments appeared in productive rearrangements either about 90% or about 30% of the time, which broadly matched IMGT annotations. The study gave a list of about 160 TCR beta chains associated with cytomegalovirus. A further reported finding was that TCR beta sequences accurately predicted the HLA-A and HLA-B alleles for most subjects in the first cohort. In a later analysis, the rate of TCR association differed among HLA loci, with DRB1 alleles having the most associated TCRs and HLA-C alleles having the fewest. In a later analysis, most CMV-associated TCR beta chains were found to appear HLA-restricted, with HLA associations seemingly driven largely by CMV exposure. The sequencing pipeline was judged likely to have produced a cluster of highly shared sequence variants as a technical artifact. Cytomegalovirus status was reported to be diagnosed by the classifier with high specificity and sensitivity in both the original and validation cohorts. In vitro tests confirmed that three of the cytomegalovirus-associated TCR beta chains recognize cytomegalovirus antigens. At a false discovery rate of 0.05, a later analysis linked 16,951 TCR beta sequences to specific HLA alleles. While some public TCRs were present in many individuals, most TCR sequences turned up only very rarely across donors. Some IMGT-functional V segments, including TRBV6-2 and TRBV6-3, could not be distinguished by the 87-base-pair reads and were therefore excluded. According to a later analysis, parvovirus B19, influenza, CMV and Epstein-Barr virus appeared linked to several top co-occurrence clusters. Immune exposure information for the cohort was limited to CMV serostatus. In a later genetic analysis, fewer N-insertions in productive TCRs were reported among donors in an Asian-associated ancestry cluster than the approximately 630-donor mean. Correlated functional status among segregating V segments might be attributable to linkage disequilibrium, but an unknown experimental factor could not be ruled out.

The cohort comprised 550 to 700 healthy bone marrow donors. At the time of sampling, every cohort member was nominally healthy, though immune exposures that went unrecorded were likely present. The donor was CMV seropositive and was included in the group of 290 or so seropositive cohort members. Each donor provided a peripheral blood sample, and peripheral blood mononuclear cells were used for TCR beta sequencing. Genomic DNA extraction from the blood cell samples was performed with the Qiagen DNeasy Blood Extraction Kit. Libraries were built with the immunoSEQ multiplex PCR assay. For the multiplex PCR, a mixture combining 60 forward primers for TCR Vbeta segments and 13 reverse primers for TCR Jbeta segments was used. Amplification of the CDR3 region of rearranged TCR beta genes was performed with a multiplex PCR assay on genomic DNA. Amplified TCR beta libraries were sequenced as 87-base-pair reads on the Illumina HiSeq System. Per the source publication's procedure: A later analysis counted 65 million to 90 million unique TCR beta chains across the 600 to 850 repertoires, and some 11 million of these chains were shared by at least two donors. To remove PCR and sequencing errors, raw reads were error-corrected and collapsed into unique sequences using a nearest-neighbor algorithm that merged closely related sequences. CDR3 sequences were aligned to IMGT reference sequences to assign V, D and J gene segments. Each retained sequence needed at least a six-nucleotide match to both a V gene segment and a J gene segment. Rearrangements were called productive when the CDR3 lacked stop codons and stayed in frame with V and J; all others were non-productive. CDR3 was defined by IMGT convention, running from the second conserved V-encoded cysteine to the conserved J-encoded phenylalanine. The earlier analysis of 550 to 650 of the donors excluded any sequence lacking an unambiguous match to a single V gene segment. An earlier analysis of 550 to 650 of the donors classified V segments as functional when productive rearrangements were above 56.7% and as segregating when the standard deviation between donors was above 5%. A statistical classification framework was built to diagnose cytomegalovirus status from the catalog of TCR beta chain sequences. A later analysis assigned V and J genes by comparing TCR nucleotide sequences with IMGT/GENE-DB human TR gene sequences. Using the TCRdist pipeline, a later analysis assigned CDR3 sequences along with most-parsimonious VDJ recombination scenarios. In a later analysis, each TCR beta chain was defined by its CDR3 amino acid sequence together with its V-gene family, and reads lacking a unique V-gene family were excluded. In a later analysis, 450 to 600 highly shared, low-generation-probability nucleotide sequences were removed to address suspected cross-contamination and a sequencing artifact. In a later analysis, a clonal expansion index for each public chain was calculated from normalized within-repertoire ranks of inferred template counts. A later analysis computed generation probabilities with a VDJ recombination model fitted to out-of-frame rearrangements, and checked the results against IGoR. In a later analysis, hypergeometric tests were used to score TCR-TCR, TCR-HLA and TCR-CMV co-occurrence, with a repertoire-size bias correction applied to TCR pairs. A later analysis estimated false discovery rates by permuting HLA or CMV assignments 20 times. A later analysis grouped co-occurring TCRs with DBSCAN, adding TCRdist sequence similarity when clustering within HLA-allele-positive subsets. For co-occurrence clustering, repertoires with fewer than 30,000 or more than 120,000 public chains were excluded, along with roughly 5 repertoires with anomalous nucleotide sharing. The table was pulled from immuneACCESS by TCRdb, which kept in-frame rearrangements only. Such tables lose some clones; where checked, under half of the loss comes from unresolved V genes, and the rest has no known cause. The D gene and trimming were derived from the DNA, and the V and J assignments and clone size from that table. In this sample the table shows approximately 140,000 clones, approximately 78% of which occur a single time. Of the sample, approximately 6% is held by the ten largest clones.

To note about this clone: Its recognized antigen is unknown. No base-level quality is on record; no much larger clone is a single base apart.

Germline trimming: 5 bases from V, 5 bases from J; junction bases outside gene matches: 14. The germline V gene encodes CDR1 SGHVS and CDR2 FQNEAQ. The CDR3 runs 16 residues from the cysteine to the phenylalanine. Only CDR3 DNA remains: 48 bases, in frame from the first base. The TCR originated in a woman in her 40s in good health and CMV-seropositive. The sequence links TRBV7-8 to TRBJ2-5; the central 7 bases match TRBD1. The sequencing sample was made of PBMCs. The CDR3 region reads CASSPPAPTGYETQYF. The base sequence is TGTGCCAGCAGCCCTCCCGCGCCGACAGGGTACGAGACCCAGTACTTC.